This is a list of T cell receptor beta chains from one sample in a study of response to subunit inactivated influenza vaccine. TCRdb re-derived calls from the RT-PCR reads in MiXCR, one entry per CDR3 protein. This table holds fewer than 650,000 distinct CDR3 sequences, 13% found once. The sample in question was PBMCs from blood, obtained 45 days after vaccination. The receptors originated from a man aged 50-59 years who received an inactivated influenza vaccine. The conserved cysteine and the conserved F or W are not part of the CDR3 here. Clone size is given for some rows only: seen once, a few or many times, or a class if the clone is expanded.

size: few
V: TRBV6-2/TRBV6-3
CDR3: ASTDFREGEQF

size: few
V: TRBV10-3
CDR3: AISLPGADYGYT

size: NA
V: TRBV6-5
CDR3: ASSGGTEQL

size: few
V: TRBV20-1
CDR3: SARSRGEQY

size: few
V: TRBV29-1
CDR3: SVFSGTTSYEQY

size: NA
V: TRBV4-3
CDR3: ASSQAGQADHTQY

size: NA
V: TRBV18
CDR3: ASSPASGKLTDTQS

size: few
V: TRBV7-2
CDR3: ASSPGGPRVQPQH

size: few
V: TRBV12-3/TRBV12-4
CDR3: ASKFSGANVLT

size: many
V: TRBV5-5
CDR3: ASSSGPLQETQY

size: NA
V: TRBV6-1
CDR3: ASTPRALSGANVLT

size: few
V: TRBV4-3
CDR3: ASSQDSNGAGYT

size: few
V: TRBV5-1
CDR3: ASSSGGQNGHYEQY

size: NA
V: TRBV12-3/TRBV12-4
CDR3: ASSPTRSSTDTQY